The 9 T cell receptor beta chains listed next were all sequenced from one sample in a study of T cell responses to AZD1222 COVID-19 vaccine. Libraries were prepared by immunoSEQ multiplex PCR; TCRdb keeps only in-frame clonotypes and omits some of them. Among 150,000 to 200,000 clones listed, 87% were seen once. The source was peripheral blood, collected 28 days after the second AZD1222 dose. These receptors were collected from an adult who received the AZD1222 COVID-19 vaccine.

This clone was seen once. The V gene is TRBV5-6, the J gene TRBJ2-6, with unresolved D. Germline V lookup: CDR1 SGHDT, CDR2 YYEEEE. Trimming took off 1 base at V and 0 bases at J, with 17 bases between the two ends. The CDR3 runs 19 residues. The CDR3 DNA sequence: TGTGCCAGCAGCTTGTTAATGAGACAAGGTTCCTCTGGGGCCAACGTCCTGACTTTC. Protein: CASSLLMRQGSSGANVLTF.

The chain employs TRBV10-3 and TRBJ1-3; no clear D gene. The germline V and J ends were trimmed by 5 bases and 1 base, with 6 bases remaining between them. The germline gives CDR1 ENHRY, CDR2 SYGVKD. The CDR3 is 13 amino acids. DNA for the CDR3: TGTGCCATCAGTACCCCGTCTGGAAACACCATATATTTT. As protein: CAISTPSGNTIYF.

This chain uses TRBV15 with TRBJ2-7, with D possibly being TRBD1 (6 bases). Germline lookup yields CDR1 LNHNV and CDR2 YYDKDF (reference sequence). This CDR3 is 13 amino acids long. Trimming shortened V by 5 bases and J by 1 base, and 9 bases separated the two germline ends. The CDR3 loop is CATSLTGSYEQYF. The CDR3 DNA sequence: TGTGCCACCAGCCTAACAGGGTCCTACGAGCAGTACTTC.

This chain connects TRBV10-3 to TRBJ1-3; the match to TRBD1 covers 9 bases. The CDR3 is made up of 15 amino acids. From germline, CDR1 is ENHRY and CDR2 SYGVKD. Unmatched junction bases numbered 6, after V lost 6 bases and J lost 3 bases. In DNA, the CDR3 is TGTGCCATCAGAAAACAGGGGGCGGATGGAAACACCATATATTTT. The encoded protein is CAIRKQGADGNTIYF.

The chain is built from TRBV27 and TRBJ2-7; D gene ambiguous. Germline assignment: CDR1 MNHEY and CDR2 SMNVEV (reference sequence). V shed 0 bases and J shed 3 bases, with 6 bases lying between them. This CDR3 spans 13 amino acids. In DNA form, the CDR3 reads TGTGCCAGCAGTTTATCGGGCAGCTACGAGCAGTACTTC. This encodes CASSLSGSYEQYF.

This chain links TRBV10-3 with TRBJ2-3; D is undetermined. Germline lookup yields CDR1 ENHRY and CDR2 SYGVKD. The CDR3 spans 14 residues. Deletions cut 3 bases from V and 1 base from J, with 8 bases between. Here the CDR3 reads CAISDGPGTDTQYF. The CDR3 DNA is TGTGCCATCAGTGATGGCCCTGGCACAGATACGCAGTATTTT.

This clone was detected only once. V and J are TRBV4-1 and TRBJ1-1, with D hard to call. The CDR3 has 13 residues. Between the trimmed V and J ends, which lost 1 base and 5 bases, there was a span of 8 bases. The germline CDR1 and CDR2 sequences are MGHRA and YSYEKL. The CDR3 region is CASSQVRGTEAFF. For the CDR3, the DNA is TGCGCCAGCAGCCAAGTACGAGGGACTGAAGCTTTCTTT.

CDR3 nucleotide sequence: TGTGCCAGCAGCTTAGCATTCGAGGGTCAGCCCCAGCATTTT. It specifies CASSLAFEGQPQHF. The V gene is TRBV7-9, the J gene TRBJ1-5; no firm D call. Germline V gene data show CDR1 as SEHNR and CDR2 as FQNEAQ (reference sequence). CDR3 length equals 14 residues. Trimming left V 0 bases short and J 6 bases short, with 9 bases between.

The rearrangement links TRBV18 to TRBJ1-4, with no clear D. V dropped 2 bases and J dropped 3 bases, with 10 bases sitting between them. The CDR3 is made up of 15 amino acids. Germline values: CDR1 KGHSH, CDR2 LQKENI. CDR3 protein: CASSPTRTANEKLFF. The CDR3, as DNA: TGTGCCAGCTCACCAACACGGACGGCTAATGAAAAACTGTTTTTT.